This TCR beta chain was captured in a study of blood T cell repertoires in COVID-19. Study context: In each case, the material was cDNA or gDNA derived from T cells, B-cell-depleted T cells, or PBMCs.

Authors' methods: Reference gene primer amplification in the assay estimated nucleated cell counts. The data were produced by immunoSEQ multiplex PCR, yet TCRdb's version contains in-frame clones alone and is incomplete. Clone size and V and J calls were adopted from that table, with D and trimming inferred from the DNA. The table shows about 150,000 clones, with about 86% occurring only once. The CDR3 sequence is 14 residues long. The V gene lost 2 bases and the J gene lost 5 bases, with 9 bases spanning the gap. Germline V gene data show CDR1 as MGHDK and CDR2 as SYGVNS. Specimen: peripheral blood. The genes are TRBV25-1 and TRBJ2-2, with D perhaps matching TRBD1 (6 bases). This clonotype was sampled from a man between 65 and 85 years old with acute or convalescent COVID-19. The CDR3 sequence is CASSEPGQTGELFF. The CDR3 region has the DNA TGTGCCAGCAGTGAACCCGGACAGACCGGGGAGCTGTTTTTT.